Only one count was recorded for the clone carrying this T cell receptor beta chain. Its target is not known. Germline lookup yields CDR1 SGHDT and CDR2 YYEEEE. Losses at the gene ends were 4 bases for V and 5 bases for J; bases not matched to a gene: 8. The length of the CDR3 is 15 residues. Donors were nominally healthy when sampled, though unrecorded immune exposures were likely. Researchers ran the PCR with 60 Vbeta and 13 Jbeta primers. The data were produced by immunoSEQ multiplex PCR, yet TCRdb's version contains in-frame clones alone and is incomplete. The sample yields tens of thousands of clones, 68% seen once. These data come from a study of cytomegalovirus exposure and HLA in healthy donors. Study-wide results and caveats: The classifier, whose performance was assessed in both the original and validation cohorts, reportedly diagnosed cytomegalovirus status with high specificity and sensitivity. It was confirmed in vitro that a few of the CMV-associated chains were specific for CMV antigens.

The source of this sequence is a woman under 40 in good health and CMV-seronegative. The chain recombines TRBV5-6 with TRBJ2-5; 10 bases map to TRBD2. The source material was PBMCs. The CDR3 loop reads CASSGSGGAAETQYF. CDR3 sequence (DNA): TGTGCCAGCAGCGGGAGCGGGGGGGCGGCGGAGACCCAGTACTTC.